Listed below are T cell receptor beta chains from one sample, sequenced in a study of glioma-infiltrating T cells. One entry per CDR3 protein, called by TCRdb with MiXCR from the multiplex PCR reads. The sample lists about 400,000 distinct CDR3 sequences; 41% were seen once. Specimen: glioma tissue, nonneoplastic brain tissue, or PBMCs (not recorded which). These receptors came from a human donor with low-grade glioma or glioblastoma, undergoing nonglioma brain surgery, or in good health (not recorded which). Both conserved end residues are part of each CDR3. A D gene is named only where the DNA matches it firmly. Size tells how often a clone was seen (once, few, many) or the class of an expanded clone, and some rows leave it out.

abundance: few
j_gene: TRBJ2-3
v_gene: TRBV7-2
d_gene: TRBD2
CDR3nt: TGTGCCAGCAGCTTAGTCCCTAGCGGGAGGGCCCAAGATACGCAGTATTTT
CDR3aa: CASSLVPSGRAQDTQYF

abundance: .
j_gene: TRBJ2-1
v_gene: TRBV28
d_gene: TRBD1
CDR3nt: TGTGCCAGCAGTTCCACAGGGGGTGCCCAACTTACGCAGTTCTTC
CDR3aa: CASSSTGGAQLTQFF

abundance: few
j_gene: TRBJ1-2
v_gene: TRBV5-1
d_gene: TRBD1
CDR3nt: TGCGCCAGCAGCTCGACAGGGTTTAACTATGGCTACACCTTC
CDR3aa: CASSSTGFNYGYTF

abundance: .
j_gene: TRBJ2-1
v_gene: TRBV30
d_gene: .
CDR3nt: TGTGCCTGGGCCTCCCTCCTCGCGGTTTTGGACAATGAGAAGTTCTTC
CDR3aa: CAWASLLAVLDNEKFF

abundance: many
j_gene: TRBJ2-1
v_gene: TRBV7-2
d_gene: TRBD2
CDR3nt: TGTGCCAGCAGCTTAGGGGTACAGCGGGAGATGTTCTTC
CDR3aa: CASSLGVQREMFF

abundance: few
j_gene: TRBJ1-1
v_gene: TRBV20-1
d_gene: .
CDR3nt: TGCAGTGCTAGAGGGGGGGGTTGGGACACTGAAGCTTTCTTT
CDR3aa: CSARGGGWDTEAFF

abundance: .
j_gene: TRBJ2-5
v_gene: TRBV5-1
d_gene: TRBD1
CDR3nt: TGCGCCAGCAGCTTGTGGGGGACAGACTCCTCGGAGACCCAGTACTTC
CDR3aa: CASSLWGTDSSETQYF

abundance: .
j_gene: TRBJ2-2
v_gene: TRBV20-1
d_gene: .
CDR3nt: TGCAGTGCTCCAGAACAGGGATTTTCCGGGGAGCTGTTTTTT
CDR3aa: CSAPEQGFSGELFF

abundance: many
j_gene: TRBJ1-5
v_gene: TRBV20-1
d_gene: .
CDR3nt: TGCAGTGCTAGAAGGGGGAGGACAGCGATTAATCAGCCCCAGCATTTT
CDR3aa: CSARRGRTAINQPQHF

abundance: few
j_gene: TRBJ2-7
v_gene: TRBV28
d_gene: TRBD1
CDR3nt: TGTGCCAGCAGCCCTCCCGGGACAGGGTTCTACGAGCAGTACTTC
CDR3aa: CASSPPGTGFYEQYF

abundance: .
j_gene: TRBJ1-5
v_gene: TRBV20-1
d_gene: .
CDR3nt: TGCAGTGCCAATAGGCGCAGGAAAAATAGCGATCAGCCCCAGCATTTT
CDR3aa: CSANRRRKNSDQPQHF

abundance: .
j_gene: TRBJ2-7
v_gene: TRBV4-1
d_gene: TRBD1
CDR3nt: TGCGCCAGCAGCCAGATCCGGGACAGCTACGAGCAGTACTTC
CDR3aa: CASSQIRDSYEQYF

abundance: .
j_gene: TRBJ2-1
v_gene: TRBV7-3
d_gene: TRBD2
CDR3nt: TGTGCCAGCAGCTTAAGGCCTAGCGGGGACAATGAGCAGTTCTTC
CDR3aa: CASSLRPSGDNEQFF

abundance: many
j_gene: TRBJ2-1
v_gene: TRBV27
d_gene: TRBD2
CDR3nt: TGTGCCAGCAGCCTAGCGGCTAGCGGGGACAATGAGCAGTTCTTC
CDR3aa: CASSLAASGDNEQFF

abundance: many
j_gene: TRBJ2-1
v_gene: TRBV28
d_gene: .
CDR3nt: TGTGCCAGCAGTTTTCGTTTGCGGTCGGCCTACAATGAGCAGTTCTTC
CDR3aa: CASSFRLRSAYNEQFF

abundance: many
j_gene: TRBJ2-7
v_gene: TRBV6-1
d_gene: .
CDR3nt: TGTGCCAGCAGTTACGGACATGGCTACGAGCAGTACTTC
CDR3aa: CASSYGHGYEQYF

abundance: few
j_gene: TRBJ1-3
v_gene: TRBV4-2
d_gene: TRBD1
CDR3nt: TGTGCCAGCAGCCAAGATTGGACAGGGGGGAACACCATATATTTT
CDR3aa: CASSQDWTGGNTIYF

abundance: .
j_gene: TRBJ1-2
v_gene: TRBV5-4
d_gene: TRBD1
CDR3nt: TGTGCCAGCAGCTCTTTACAGGGGACTAACTATGGCTACACCTTC
CDR3aa: CASSSLQGTNYGYTF

abundance: many
j_gene: TRBJ1-5
v_gene: TRBV7-2
d_gene: .
CDR3nt: TGTGCCAGCAGCTCCCATCTGGTTAGCAATCAGCCCCAGCATTTT
CDR3aa: CASSSHLVSNQPQHF

abundance: .
j_gene: TRBJ2-1
v_gene: TRBV6-2/TRBV6-3
d_gene: TRBD2
CDR3nt: TGTGCCAGCAGTTACTGGACCCCCGCTAGCGGGGATAATGAGCAGTTCTTC
CDR3aa: CASSYWTPASGDNEQFF

abundance: .
j_gene: TRBJ2-2
v_gene: TRBV20-1
d_gene: TRBD2
CDR3nt: TGCAGTGCTCCCCGGGGGGGATTTGCCGGGGAGCTGTTTTTT
CDR3aa: CSAPRGGFAGELFF

abundance: .
j_gene: TRBJ1-1
v_gene: TRBV7-2
d_gene: .
CDR3nt: TGTGCCAGCAACCCCGGGGCAGGGAACACTGGAGCTTTCTTT
CDR3aa: CASNPGAGNTGAFF

abundance: .
j_gene: TRBJ2-7
v_gene: TRBV28
d_gene: .
CDR3nt: TGTGCCAGCAGGGCGGGACCGACCTACGAGCAGTACTTC
CDR3aa: CASRAGPTYEQYF

abundance: few
j_gene: TRBJ2-5
v_gene: TRBV28
d_gene: .
CDR3nt: TGTGCCAGCAGTTTATTCAGGGGCGGCCCCGAGACCCAGTACTTC
CDR3aa: CASSLFRGGPETQYF

abundance: .
j_gene: TRBJ2-7
v_gene: TRBV5-1
d_gene: TRBD1
CDR3nt: TGCGCCAGGAGCTTACAGGGGGAAAGGTACGAGCAGTACTTC
CDR3aa: CARSLQGERYEQYF

abundance: .
j_gene: TRBJ1-2
v_gene: TRBV10-3
d_gene: TRBD1
CDR3nt: TGTGCCATCGCGAGGACAGGGAAGGACTATGGCTACACCTTC
CDR3aa: CAIARTGKDYGYTF

abundance: .
j_gene: TRBJ2-3
v_gene: TRBV3-1
d_gene: .
CDR3nt: TGTGCCAGCAGCCGAGATCTCCGGGATCGGGAAGATACGCAGTATTTT
CDR3aa: CASSRDLRDREDTQYF

abundance: .
j_gene: TRBJ2-3
v_gene: TRBV14
d_gene: .
CDR3nt: TGTGCCAGCAGCCCTTATTGGTCGGAAACAGATACGCAGTATTTT
CDR3aa: CASSPYWSETDTQYF

abundance: few
j_gene: TRBJ2-7
v_gene: TRBV4-1
d_gene: TRBD2
CDR3nt: TGCGCCAGCAGCACACGGACTAGTGCCTCTTACGAGCAGTACTTC
CDR3aa: CASSTRTSASYEQYF

abundance: few
j_gene: TRBJ1-6
v_gene: TRBV6-1
d_gene: .
CDR3nt: TGTGCCAGCAGTGAAGCGGCAGCCAGCTCCTATAATTCACCCCTCCACTTT
CDR3aa: CASSEAAASSYNSPLHF

abundance: .
j_gene: TRBJ2-2
v_gene: TRBV28
d_gene: .
CDR3nt: TGTGCCAGCAGCCGATTCGGGACGTCTGGCGGGGAGCTGTTTTTT
CDR3aa: CASSRFGTSGGELFF

abundance: few
j_gene: TRBJ2-3
v_gene: TRBV7-2
d_gene: .
CDR3nt: TGTGCCAGCAGCTTAAACGGGATTGGAATGGGAGATACGCAGTATTTT
CDR3aa: CASSLNGIGMGDTQYF

abundance: .
j_gene: TRBJ2-5
v_gene: TRBV20-1
d_gene: .
CDR3nt: TGCAGTGCTAACGGGCAGGGGATGGAGACCCAGTACTTC
CDR3aa: CSANGQGMETQYF

abundance: many
j_gene: TRBJ2-1
v_gene: TRBV27
d_gene: .
CDR3nt: TGTGCCAGCAGTTTGGGTTTGGCGGCGACCTACAATGAGCAGTTCTTC
CDR3aa: CASSLGLAATYNEQFF

abundance: .
j_gene: TRBJ2-5
v_gene: TRBV15
d_gene: .
CDR3nt: TGTGCCACCAGCAGTCGGGAGACCCAGTACTTC
CDR3aa: CATSSRETQYF

abundance: few
j_gene: TRBJ2-5
v_gene: TRBV29-1
d_gene: .
CDR3nt: TGCAGCGTTGATGGGAATGAGGAGACCCAGTACTTC
CDR3aa: CSVDGNEETQYF

abundance: .
j_gene: TRBJ2-1
v_gene: TRBV20-1
d_gene: TRBD2
CDR3nt: TGCAGTGCTAGCACCGGGACTAGCGTTTACAATGAGCAGTTCTTC
CDR3aa: CSASTGTSVYNEQFF

abundance: .
j_gene: TRBJ1-3
v_gene: TRBV3-1
d_gene: .
CDR3nt: TGTGCCAGCAGCCAAGATCCCAGCGCATCTGGAAACACCATATATTTT
CDR3aa: CASSQDPSASGNTIYF

abundance: few
j_gene: TRBJ2-7
v_gene: TRBV7-2
d_gene: .
CDR3nt: TGTGCCAGCAGCCGGTCAGAGATCTACGAGCAGTACTTC
CDR3aa: CASSRSEIYEQYF

abundance: .
j_gene: TRBJ2-2
v_gene: TRBV28
d_gene: .
CDR3nt: TGTGCCAGCAGTTTATTAGAGAACACCGGGGAGCTGTTTTTT
CDR3aa: CASSLLENTGELFF

abundance: .
j_gene: TRBJ2-7
v_gene: TRBV25-1
d_gene: .
CDR3nt: TGTGCCAGCAGTTGCCCGGGACCGAGCTACGAGCAGTACTTC
CDR3aa: CASSCPGPSYEQYF

abundance: .
j_gene: TRBJ1-3
v_gene: TRBV6-1
d_gene: .
CDR3nt: TGTGCCAGCGGGGCGGTCGGAAACACCATATATTTT
CDR3aa: CASGAVGNTIYF

abundance: many
j_gene: TRBJ1-6
v_gene: TRBV27
d_gene: .
CDR3nt: TGTGCCAGCAGTTTATCACAGAATTCACCCCTCCACTTT
CDR3aa: CASSLSQNSPLHF

abundance: few
j_gene: TRBJ1-4
v_gene: TRBV6-2/TRBV6-3
d_gene: .
CDR3nt: TGTGCCAGCAGCCCCGGACAGACTGAAAAACTGTTTTTT
CDR3aa: CASSPGQTEKLFF

abundance: .
j_gene: TRBJ2-1
v_gene: TRBV11-1
d_gene: .
CDR3nt: TGTGCCGGCAGCTCATACGCAAGGCGTGAGCAGTTCTTC
CDR3aa: CAGSSYARREQFF

abundance: .
j_gene: TRBJ2-5
v_gene: TRBV18
d_gene: .
CDR3nt: TGTGCCAGCTCACCACCTAGCAGGGGAGAGACCCAGTACTTC
CDR3aa: CASSPPSRGETQYF

abundance: few
j_gene: TRBJ2-1
v_gene: TRBV7-8
d_gene: .
CDR3nt: TGTGCCAGCAGCTTAGAGGTCCCGGCCTACAATGAGCAGTTCTTC
CDR3aa: CASSLEVPAYNEQFF

abundance: medium-sized
j_gene: TRBJ2-3
v_gene: TRBV6-2/TRBV6-3
d_gene: .
CDR3nt: TGTGCCAGCAGTTACGGGAAGCGGCAAAGAGTAGGAAATACGCAGTATTTT
CDR3aa: CASSYGKRQRVGNTQYF

abundance: few
j_gene: TRBJ2-7
v_gene: TRBV20-1
d_gene: TRBD2
CDR3nt: TGCAGTGCTCCTAAAGCGGGAGGGCCCGGCGAGCAGTACTTC
CDR3aa: CSAPKAGGPGEQYF

abundance: many
j_gene: TRBJ2-7
v_gene: TRBV27
d_gene: .
CDR3nt: TGTGCCAGCAGTCAAGGTAGGACAGTCTACGAGCAGTACTTC
CDR3aa: CASSQGRTVYEQYF